Below, one T cell receptor (beta chain) is given with its context. CDR3 length: 15 amino acids. The germline V gene has CDR1 WSHSY and CDR2 SAAADI. Trimming shortened V by 0 bases and J by 8 bases, and 11 bases separated the two germline ends. This entry belongs to a study of control samples from healthy donors and cancer patients. Clones were read by immunoSEQ multiplex PCR, and TCRdb kept only the in-frame ones, dropping some. Here the sample spans approximately 99,000 clones, approximately 82% being singletons. Sequenced material: blood. V usage is TRBV10-2 and J usage is TRBJ1-6; D is unclear. The receptor's source is a man in his late teens or twenties in good health. In DNA form, the CDR3 reads TGCGCCAGCAGTGAGTCTGTCATTTCGGATTCACCCCTCCACTTT. Translation gives CASSESVISDSPLHF.